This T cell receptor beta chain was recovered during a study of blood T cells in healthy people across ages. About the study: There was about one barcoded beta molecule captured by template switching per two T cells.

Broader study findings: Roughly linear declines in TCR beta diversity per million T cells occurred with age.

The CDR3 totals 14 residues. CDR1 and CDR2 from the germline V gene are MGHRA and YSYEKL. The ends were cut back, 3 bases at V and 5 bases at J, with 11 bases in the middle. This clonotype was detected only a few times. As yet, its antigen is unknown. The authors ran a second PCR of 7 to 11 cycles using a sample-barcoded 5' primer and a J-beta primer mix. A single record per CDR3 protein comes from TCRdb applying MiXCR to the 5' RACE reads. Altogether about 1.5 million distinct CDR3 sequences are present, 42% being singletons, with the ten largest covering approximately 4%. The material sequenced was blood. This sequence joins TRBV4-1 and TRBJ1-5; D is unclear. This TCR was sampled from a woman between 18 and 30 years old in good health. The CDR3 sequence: CASSQSGRDQPQHF. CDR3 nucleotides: TGCGCCAGCAGCCAGAGCGGCAGAGATCAGCCCCAGCATTTT.